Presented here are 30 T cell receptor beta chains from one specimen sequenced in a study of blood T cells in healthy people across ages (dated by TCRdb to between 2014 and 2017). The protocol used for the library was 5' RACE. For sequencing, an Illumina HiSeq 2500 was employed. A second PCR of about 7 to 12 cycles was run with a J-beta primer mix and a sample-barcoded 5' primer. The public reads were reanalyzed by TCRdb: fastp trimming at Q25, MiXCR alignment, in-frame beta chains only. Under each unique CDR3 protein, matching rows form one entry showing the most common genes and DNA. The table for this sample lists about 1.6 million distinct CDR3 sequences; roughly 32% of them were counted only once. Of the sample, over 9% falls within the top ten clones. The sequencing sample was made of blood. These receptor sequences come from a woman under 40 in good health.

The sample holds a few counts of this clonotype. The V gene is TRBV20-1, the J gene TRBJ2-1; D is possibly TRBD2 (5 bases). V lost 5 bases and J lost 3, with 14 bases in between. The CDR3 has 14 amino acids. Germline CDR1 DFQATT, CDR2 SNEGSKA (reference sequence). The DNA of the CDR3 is TGCAGTGCTCCCGGACTCGAAATCTACAATGAGCAGTTCTTC. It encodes CSAPGLEIYNEQFF.

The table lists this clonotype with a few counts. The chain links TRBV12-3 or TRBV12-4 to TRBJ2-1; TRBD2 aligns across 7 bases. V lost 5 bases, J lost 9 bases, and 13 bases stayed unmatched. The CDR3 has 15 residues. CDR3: CASSPRGPTSAEQFF. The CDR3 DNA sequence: TGTGCCAGCAGTCCCCGAGGTCCTACTAGCGCTGAGCAGTTCTTC.

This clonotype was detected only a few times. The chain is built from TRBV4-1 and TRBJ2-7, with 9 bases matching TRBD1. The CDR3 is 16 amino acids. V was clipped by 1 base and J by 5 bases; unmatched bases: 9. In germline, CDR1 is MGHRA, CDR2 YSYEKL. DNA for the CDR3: TGCGCCAGCAGCCAAGGGGGAGGGACAGGGTACAACGAGCAGTACTTC. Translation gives CASSQGGGTGYNEQYF.

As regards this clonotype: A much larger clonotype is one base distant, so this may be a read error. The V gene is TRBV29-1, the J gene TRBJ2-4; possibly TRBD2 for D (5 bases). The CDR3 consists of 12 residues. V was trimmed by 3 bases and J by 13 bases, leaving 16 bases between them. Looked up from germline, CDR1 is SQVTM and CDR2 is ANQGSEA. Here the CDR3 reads CSVEDSAYGQYF. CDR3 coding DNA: TGCAGCGTTGAGGACTCAGCCTACGGGCAGTACTTC.

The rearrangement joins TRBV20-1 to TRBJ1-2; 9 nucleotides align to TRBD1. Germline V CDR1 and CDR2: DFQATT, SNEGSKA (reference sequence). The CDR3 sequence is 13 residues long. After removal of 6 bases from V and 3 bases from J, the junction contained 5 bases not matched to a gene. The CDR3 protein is CSAIQGADYGYTF. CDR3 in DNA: TGCAGTGCCATACAGGGGGCGGACTATGGCTACACCTTC.

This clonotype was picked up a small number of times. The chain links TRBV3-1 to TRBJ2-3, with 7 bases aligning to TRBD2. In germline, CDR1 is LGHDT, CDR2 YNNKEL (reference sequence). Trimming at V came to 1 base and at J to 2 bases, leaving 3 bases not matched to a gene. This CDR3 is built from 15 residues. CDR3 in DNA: TGTGCCAGCAGCCAAGGGGGACTACACACAGATACGCAGTATTTT. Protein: CASSQGGLHTDTQYF.

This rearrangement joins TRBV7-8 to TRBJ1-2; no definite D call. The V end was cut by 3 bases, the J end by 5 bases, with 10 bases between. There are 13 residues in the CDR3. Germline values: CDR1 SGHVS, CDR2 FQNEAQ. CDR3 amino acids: CASSFPGSYGYTF. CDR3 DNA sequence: TGTGCCAGCAGCTTCCCGGGATCTTATGGCTACACCTTC.

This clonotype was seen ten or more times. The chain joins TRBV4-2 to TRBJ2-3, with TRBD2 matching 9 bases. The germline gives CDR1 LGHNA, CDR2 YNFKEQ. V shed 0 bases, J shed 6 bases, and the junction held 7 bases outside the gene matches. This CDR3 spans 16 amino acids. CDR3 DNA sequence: TGTGCCAGCAGCCAAGAAGCGTCTAGCGGGGCTGATACGCAGTATTTT. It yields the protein CASSQEASSGADTQYF.

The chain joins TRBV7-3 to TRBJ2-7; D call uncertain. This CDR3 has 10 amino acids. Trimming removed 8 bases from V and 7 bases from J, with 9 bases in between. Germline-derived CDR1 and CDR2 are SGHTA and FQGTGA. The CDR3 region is CASLNGEQYF. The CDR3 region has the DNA TGTGCCAGCTTAAACGGGGAGCAGTACTTC. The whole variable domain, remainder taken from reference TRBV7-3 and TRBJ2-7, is GAGVSQTPSNKVTEKGKYVELRCDPISGHTALYWYRQSLGQGPEFLIYFQGTGAADDSGLPNDRFFAVRPEGSVSTLKIQRTERGDSAVYLCASLNGEQYFGPGTRLTVT.

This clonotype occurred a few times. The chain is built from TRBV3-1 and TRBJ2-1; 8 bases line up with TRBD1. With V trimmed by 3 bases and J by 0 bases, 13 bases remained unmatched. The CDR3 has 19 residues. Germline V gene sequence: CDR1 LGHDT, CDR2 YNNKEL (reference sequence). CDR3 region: CASSQVWTGRGSSYNEQFF. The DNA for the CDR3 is TGTGCCAGCAGCCAGGTTTGGACAGGGCGGGGTTCCTCCTACAATGAGCAGTTCTTC.

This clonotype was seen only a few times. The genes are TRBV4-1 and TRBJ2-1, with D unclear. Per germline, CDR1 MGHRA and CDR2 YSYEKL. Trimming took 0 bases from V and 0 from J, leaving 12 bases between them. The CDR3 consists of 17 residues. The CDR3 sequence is CASSQEPPPSSYNEQFF. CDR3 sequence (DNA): TGCGCCAGCAGCCAAGAGCCTCCTCCGAGCTCCTACAATGAGCAGTTCTTC.

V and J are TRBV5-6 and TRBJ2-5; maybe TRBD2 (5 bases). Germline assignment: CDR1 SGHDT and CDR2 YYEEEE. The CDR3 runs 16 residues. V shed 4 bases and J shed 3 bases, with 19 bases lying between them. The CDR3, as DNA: TGTGCCAGCAGCCCACCACCCCAGCGGTCAGAAGAGACCCAGTACTTC. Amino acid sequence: CASSPPPQRSEETQYF. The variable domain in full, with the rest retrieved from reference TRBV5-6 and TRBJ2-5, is DAGVTQSPTHLIKTRGQQVTLRCSPKSGHDTVSWYQQALGQGPQFIFQYYEEEERQRGNFPDRFSGHQFPNYSSELNVNALLLGDSALYLCASSPPPQRSEETQYFGPGTRLLVL.

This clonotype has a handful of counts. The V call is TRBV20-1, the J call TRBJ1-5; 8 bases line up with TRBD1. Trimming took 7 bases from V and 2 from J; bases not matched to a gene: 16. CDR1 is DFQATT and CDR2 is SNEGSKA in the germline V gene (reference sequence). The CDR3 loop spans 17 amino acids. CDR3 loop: CSVTGTGGSSGNQPQHF. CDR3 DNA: TGCAGTGTTACCGGGACAGGTGGATCATCGGGCAATCAGCCCCAGCATTTT.

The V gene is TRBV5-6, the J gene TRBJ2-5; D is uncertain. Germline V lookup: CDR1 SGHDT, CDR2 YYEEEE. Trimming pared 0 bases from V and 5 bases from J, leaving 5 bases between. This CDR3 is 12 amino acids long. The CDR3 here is CASSLVMETQYF. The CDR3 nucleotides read TGTGCCAGCAGCTTGGTCATGGAGACCCAGTACTTC.

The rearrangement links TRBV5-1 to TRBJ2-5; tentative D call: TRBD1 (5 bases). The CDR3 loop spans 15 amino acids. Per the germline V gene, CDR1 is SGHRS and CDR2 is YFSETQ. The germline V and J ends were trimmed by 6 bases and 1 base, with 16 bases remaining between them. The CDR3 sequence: CASNLDGHFQETQYF. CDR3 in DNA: TGCGCCAGCAACCTTGACGGACACTTCCAAGAGACCCAGTACTTC.

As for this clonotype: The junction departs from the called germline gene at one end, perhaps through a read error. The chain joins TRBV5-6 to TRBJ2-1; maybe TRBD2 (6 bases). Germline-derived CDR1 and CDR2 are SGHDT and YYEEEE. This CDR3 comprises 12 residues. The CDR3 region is CANSSRRGEQFF. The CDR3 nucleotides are TGTGCCAACAGCTCGCGGCGGGGTGAGCAGTTCTTC.

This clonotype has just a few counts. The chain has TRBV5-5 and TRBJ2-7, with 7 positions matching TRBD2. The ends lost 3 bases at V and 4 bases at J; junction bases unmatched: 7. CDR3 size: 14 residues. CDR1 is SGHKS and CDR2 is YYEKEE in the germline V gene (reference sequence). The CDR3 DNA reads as TGTGCCAGCAGCTGGGATGCGGGGGTTTACGAGCAGTACTTC. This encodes CASSWDAGVYEQYF. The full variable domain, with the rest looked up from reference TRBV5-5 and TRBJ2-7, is DAGVTQSPTHLIKTRGQQVTLRCSPISGHKSVSWYQQVLGQGPQFIFQYYEKEERGRGNFPDRFSARQFPNYSSELNVNALLLGDSALYLCASSWDAGVYEQYFGPGTRLTVT.

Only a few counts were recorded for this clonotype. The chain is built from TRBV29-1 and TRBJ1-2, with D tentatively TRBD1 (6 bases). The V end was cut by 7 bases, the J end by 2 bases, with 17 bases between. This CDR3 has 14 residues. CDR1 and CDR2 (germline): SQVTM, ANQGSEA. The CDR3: CSAPVQGRNYGYTF. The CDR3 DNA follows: TGCAGCGCCCCTGTTCAGGGGAGAAACTATGGCTACACCTTC.

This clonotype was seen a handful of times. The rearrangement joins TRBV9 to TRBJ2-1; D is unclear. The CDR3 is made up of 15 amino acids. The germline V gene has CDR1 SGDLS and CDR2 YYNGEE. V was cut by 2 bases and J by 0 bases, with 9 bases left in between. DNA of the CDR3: TGTGCCAGCAGCGTCGTCGCCCGCTCCTACAATGAGCAGTTCTTC. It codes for CASSVVARSYNEQFF.

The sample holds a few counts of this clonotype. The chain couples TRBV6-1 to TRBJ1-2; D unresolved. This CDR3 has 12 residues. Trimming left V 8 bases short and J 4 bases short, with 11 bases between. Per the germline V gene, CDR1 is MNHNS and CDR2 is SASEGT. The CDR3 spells CASGRAGYGYTF. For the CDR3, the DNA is TGTGCCAGCGGCCGTGCGGGCTATGGCTACACCTTC.

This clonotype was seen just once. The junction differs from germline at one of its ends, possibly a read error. CDR3 loop: CASSQVGRGGINANTGERFF. The CDR3, as DNA: TGCGCCAGCAGCCAAGTGGGGCGGGGGGGCATCAATGCGAACACCGGGGAGCGGTTTTTT. The genes are TRBV4-1 and TRBJ2-2, with 9 bases fitting TRBD2. The CDR3 sequence is 20 residues long. From germline, CDR1 is MGHRA and CDR2 YSYEKL.

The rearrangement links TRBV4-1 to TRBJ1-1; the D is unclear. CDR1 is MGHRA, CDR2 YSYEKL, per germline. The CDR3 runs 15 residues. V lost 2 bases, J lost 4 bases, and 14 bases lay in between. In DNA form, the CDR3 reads TGCGCCAGCAGCCAACTGGGAGTTCGGGCCACTGAAGCTTTCTTT. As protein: CASSQLGVRATEAFF.

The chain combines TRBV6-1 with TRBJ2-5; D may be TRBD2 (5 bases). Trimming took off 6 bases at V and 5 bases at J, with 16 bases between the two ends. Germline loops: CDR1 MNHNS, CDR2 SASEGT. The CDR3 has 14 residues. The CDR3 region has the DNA TGTGCCAGCAGCCACGCAGGAGGCTATGAGACCCAGTACTTC. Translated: CASSHAGGYETQYF.

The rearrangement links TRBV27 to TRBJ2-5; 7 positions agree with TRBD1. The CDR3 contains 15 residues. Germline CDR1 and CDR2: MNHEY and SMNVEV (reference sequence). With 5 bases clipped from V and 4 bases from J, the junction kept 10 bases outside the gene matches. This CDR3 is CASSHSGHRGETQYF. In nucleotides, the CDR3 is TGTGCCAGCAGTCACTCCGGACACAGGGGAGAGACCCAGTACTTC.

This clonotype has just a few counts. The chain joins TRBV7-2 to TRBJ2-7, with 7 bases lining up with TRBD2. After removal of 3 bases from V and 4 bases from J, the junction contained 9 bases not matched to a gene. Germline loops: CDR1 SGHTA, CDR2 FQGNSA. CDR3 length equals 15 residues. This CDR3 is CASSFWAGEGYEQYF. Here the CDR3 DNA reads TGTGCCAGCAGCTTCTGGGCGGGAGAGGGATACGAGCAGTACTTC. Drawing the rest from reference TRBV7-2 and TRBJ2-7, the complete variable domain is GAGVSQSPSNKVTEKGKDVELRCDPISGHTALYWYRQSLGQGLEFLIYFQGNSAPDKSGLPSDRFSAERTGGSVSTLTIQRTQQEDSAVYLCASSFWAGEGYEQYFGPGTRLTVT.

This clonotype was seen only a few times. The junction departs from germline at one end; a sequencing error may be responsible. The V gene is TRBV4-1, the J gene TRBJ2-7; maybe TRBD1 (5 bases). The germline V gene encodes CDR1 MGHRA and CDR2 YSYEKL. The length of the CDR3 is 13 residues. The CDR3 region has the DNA TGCGCCAACAGCCAGGGATCGCTTCTCGAACAGTACTTC. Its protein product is CANSQGSLLEQYF.

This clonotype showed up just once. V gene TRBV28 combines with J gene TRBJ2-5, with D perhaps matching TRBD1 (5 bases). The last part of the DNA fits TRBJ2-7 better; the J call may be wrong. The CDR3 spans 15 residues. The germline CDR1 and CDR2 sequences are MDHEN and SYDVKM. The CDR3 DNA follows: TGTGCCAGCAGTTTACAGGGCCCGGGCTCCTACGAGCAGTACTTC. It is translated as CASSLQGPGSYEQYF.

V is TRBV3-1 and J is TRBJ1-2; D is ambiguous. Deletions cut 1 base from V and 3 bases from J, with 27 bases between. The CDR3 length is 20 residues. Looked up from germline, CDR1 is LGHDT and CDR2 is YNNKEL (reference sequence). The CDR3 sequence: CASSQVQALGSHGYYYGYTF. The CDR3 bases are TGTGCCAGCAGCCAAGTCCAAGCCCTAGGATCGCACGGGTACTACTATGGCTACACCTTC.

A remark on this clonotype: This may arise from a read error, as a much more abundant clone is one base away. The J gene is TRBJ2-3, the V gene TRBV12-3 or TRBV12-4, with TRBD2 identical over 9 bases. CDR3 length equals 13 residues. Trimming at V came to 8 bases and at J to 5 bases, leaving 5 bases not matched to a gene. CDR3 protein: CASESGGRDTQYF. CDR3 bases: TGTGCCAGCGAAAGCGGGGGGCGAGATACGCAGTATTTT.

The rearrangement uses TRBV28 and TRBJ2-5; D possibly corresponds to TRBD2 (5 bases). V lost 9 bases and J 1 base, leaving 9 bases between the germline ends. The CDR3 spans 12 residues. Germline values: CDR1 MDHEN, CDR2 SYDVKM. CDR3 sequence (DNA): TGTGCCAGTTTCGGAGGCCAAGAGACCCAGTACTTC. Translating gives CASFGGQETQYF.